These 29 T cell receptor beta chains share one sample of origin, sequenced in a study of T cell responses to AZD1222 COVID-19 vaccine. TCRdb's table, derived via immunoSEQ multiplex PCR, lists solely in-frame clones and lacks some. Of 85,000 to 120,000 clones in the sample, about 88% were seen once. Sequencing used peripheral blood, obtained on day 0 of AZD1222 vaccination. These receptors were collected from an adult in good health.

The genes are TRBV30 and TRBJ2-2; 7 bases line up with TRBD2. The CDR3 runs 15 residues. Germline CDR1 reads GTSNPN; CDR2 reads SVGIG (reference sequence). J gave up 3 bases and V 3 bases, and 7 bases lay outside the gene matches. The DNA of the CDR3 is TGTGCCTGGAGCCCGGGGAGGGTGGACACCGGGGAGCTGTTTTTT. As protein: CAWSPGRVDTGELFF.

This clone has only one observation. The CDR3 DNA is TGTGCCTGGAGTGTCCCGCCAGGGGGCGCTTACACCGGGGAGCTGTTTTTT. Protein product: CAWSVPPGGAYTGELFF. This chain uses TRBV30 with TRBJ2-2; 8 nucleotides line up with TRBD1. CDR1 and CDR2 (germline): GTSNPN, SVGIG (reference sequence). The CDR3 loop spans 17 amino acids. Trimming removed 0 bases from V and 3 bases from J; junction bases left unmatched: 9.

The chain uses TRBV28 and TRBJ1-1; possibly TRBD1 for D (6 bases). The CDR3 covers 14 residues. Germline CDR1 and CDR2: MDHEN and SYDVKM. Trimming stripped 5 bases from V and 0 bases from J, with 10 bases between. The CDR3 coding sequence is TGTGCCAGCAGTCCAGGGGCTATGAACACTGAAGCTTTCTTT. Translated: CASSPGAMNTEAFF.

J is TRBJ2-2 and V is TRBV9; no reliable D call. Germline CDR1 SGDLS, CDR2 YYNGEE. The CDR3 contains 15 residues. With 4 bases removed from V and 6 bases from J, the gap between germline ends came to 16 bases. CDR3 in DNA: TGTGCCAGCAGCCCATCCGCGGTGATCTCCGGGGAGCTGTTTTTT. Protein: CASSPSAVISGELFF.

V is TRBV5-4 and J is TRBJ2-1; TRBD2 is a possible D gene (6 bases). The CDR3 loop spans 14 amino acids. The germline V and J ends were trimmed by 4 bases and 0 bases, with 8 bases remaining between them. Germline V gene lookup returns CDR1 SGHNT and CDR2 YYREEE (reference sequence). In nucleotides, the CDR3 is TGTGCCAGCAGCCCCGGGAGCTCCTACAATGAGCAGTTCTTC. Translation gives CASSPGSSYNEQFF.

The rearrangement joins TRBV7-2 to TRBJ1-1; D might be TRBD1 (6 bases). This CDR3 comprises 13 residues. The germline CDR1 and CDR2 sequences are SGHTA and FQGNSA. Trimming took 5 bases from V and 3 from J, leaving 10 bases between them. CDR3 protein: CASSGGGHTEAFF. The CDR3 DNA is TGTGCCAGCAGCGGGGGGGGGCACACTGAAGCTTTCTTT.

The chain links TRBV2 to TRBJ1-1; no clear D. Trimming removed 8 bases at V and 1 base at J, with 5 bases between. Germline values: CDR1 SNHLY, CDR2 FYNNEI. The CDR3 extends over 11 amino acids. CDR3 coding DNA: TGTGCCAGCGGGAGGAACACTGAAGCTTTCTTT. Encoded protein: CASGRNTEAFF. Combining the CDR3 with reference TRBV2 and TRBJ1-1 gives the whole variable domain EPEVTQTPSHQVTQMGQEVILRCVPISNHLYFYWYRQILGQKVEFLVSFYNNEISEKSEIFDDQFSVERPDGSNFTLKIRSTKLEDSAMYFCASGRNTEAFFGQGTRLTVV.

V is TRBV11-2 and J is TRBJ1-2, with 9 bases aligning to TRBD1. The germline CDR1 and CDR2 sequences are SGHAT and FQNNGV. Germline trimming cut 4 bases from V and 5 bases from J; bases unmatched to any gene: 8. The CDR3 loop spans 15 amino acids. CDR3 loop: CASSSYRGPSYGYTF. In DNA form, the CDR3 reads TGTGCCAGCAGCTCGTACAGGGGGCCCTCGTATGGCTACACCTTC.

J is TRBJ2-3 and V is TRBV6-1; TRBD1 aligns across 8 bases. Germline V gene sequence: CDR1 MNHNS, CDR2 SASEGT. The CDR3 is 15 residues long. V gave up 6 bases and J gave up 6 bases; unmatched junction bases: 11. The CDR3 DNA is TGTGCCAGCAGGTCGGACAGGGCCCTCCCCGATACGCAGTATTTT. Translating it yields CASRSDRALPDTQYF.

The chain recombines TRBV27 with TRBJ1-6; D might be TRBD1 (5 bases). The CDR3 spans 15 residues. In germline, CDR1 is MNHEY, CDR2 SMNVEV (reference sequence). V lost 2 bases and J lost 9, with 14 bases in between. This CDR3 reads CASSLNGAGGSPLHF. CDR3 in DNA: TGTGCCAGCAGTTTAAACGGGGCCGGCGGTTCACCCCTCCACTTT.

This clone was observed a handful of times. The chain links TRBV10-1 to TRBJ1-5; D not resolved. The CDR3 is made up of 11 amino acids. Trimming removed 7 bases at V and 4 bases at J, with 5 bases between. Germline assignment: CDR1 WNHNN and CDR2 SYGVQD (reference sequence). This CDR3 is CASNSNQPQHF. Written as DNA, the CDR3 is TGCGCCAGCAACTCTAATCAGCCCCAGCATTTT.

The rearrangement links TRBV9 to TRBJ2-1, with 11 bases fitting TRBD2. The CDR3 runs 17 residues. The germline CDR1 and CDR2 sequences are SGDLS and YYNGEE. V lost 4 bases, J lost 9 bases, and 15 bases stayed unmatched. The CDR3 protein is CASSPGVNSGREVEQFF. The CDR3 coding sequence is TGTGCCAGCAGCCCCGGGGTGAATAGCGGGAGGGAGGTTGAGCAGTTCTTC.

The CDR3 DNA reads TGTGCCAGCAGTTCAGCTCCTGGGGCCAACGTCCTGACTTTC. Translating it yields CASSSAPGANVLTF. The genes are TRBV28 and TRBJ2-6; no firm D call. V was cut by 4 bases and J by 2 bases, with 6 bases left in between. The CDR3 runs 14 residues. Germline CDR1 is MDHEN and CDR2 is SYDVKM.

A few counts support this clone. The chain joins TRBV3-1 (or the pseudogene TRBV3-2) to TRBJ1-5; D uncertain. CDR1 and CDR2 (germline): LGHDT, YNNKEL (reference sequence). The CDR3 runs 15 residues. V lost 1 base and J lost 4, with 11 bases in between. The CDR3, as DNA: TGTGCCAGCAGCCAAGCGGTGTCTAAGAATCAGCCCCAGCATTTT. Translated, it gives CASSQAVSKNQPQHF.

The CDR3 nucleotides are TGTGCCAGCAGCGCAACACAGGGAACTTATAATTCACCCCTCCACTTT. Amino acid sequence: CASSATQGTYNSPLHF. V usage is TRBV9 and J usage is TRBJ1-6; D may be TRBD1 (6 bases). This CDR3 region has 16 residues. V was pared by 3 bases and J by 4 bases, with 14 bases between. Germline lookup yields CDR1 SGDLS and CDR2 YYNGEE.

V and J are TRBV11-2 and TRBJ1-4; the match to TRBD1 covers 7 bases. CDR1 SGHAT and CDR2 FQNNGV come from the germline V gene. V shed 3 bases and J 4 bases; nucleotides not matched to a gene: 2. CDR3 length equals 14 residues. CDR3 bases: TGTGCCAGCAGCTTCACAGGGGATAATGAAAAACTGTTTTTT. This encodes CASSFTGDNEKLFF.

The chain employs TRBV18 and TRBJ1-1, with 8 nucleotides matching TRBD1. V dropped 8 bases and J dropped 6; count of bases not matched to a gene: 11. The CDR3 extends over 14 amino acids. CDR1 and CDR2 from the germline V gene are KGHSH and LQKENI. The CDR3: CASTRGQGVPEAFF. CDR3 in DNA: TGTGCCAGCACTCGAGGACAGGGTGTACCTGAAGCTTTCTTT.

The rearrangement uses TRBV18 and TRBJ2-7; D is unresolved. The CDR3 runs to 14 residues. Germline V CDR1 and CDR2: KGHSH, LQKENI. Between the trimmed V and J ends, which lost 2 bases and 0 bases, there was a span of 8 bases. The CDR3 is CASSPGASSYEQYF. DNA for the CDR3: TGTGCCAGCTCACCAGGTGCAAGCTCCTACGAGCAGTACTTC.

This chain links TRBV5-6 with TRBJ2-1, with TRBD1 matching 7 bases. With 4 bases clipped from V and 7 bases from J, the junction kept 14 bases outside the gene matches. Per the germline V gene, CDR1 is SGHDT and CDR2 is YYEEEE. The CDR3 has 16 residues. DNA for the CDR3: TGTGCCAGCAGCCTGGACAGGACAGTAAGCTTTAATGAGCAGTTCTTC. Translated: CASSLDRTVSFNEQFF.

This clone was observed a few times. The chain joins TRBV7-2 to TRBJ2-5; 9 bases agree with TRBD2. Germline lookup yields CDR1 SGHTA and CDR2 FQGNSA. The CDR3 loop spans 15 amino acids. The junction had 11 bases not matched to a gene; V was cut back by 5 bases and J by 7 bases. The CDR3 DNA reads TGTGCCAGCAGCCTCTTTAGCGGGGGTACAGGGACCCAGTACTTC. Its protein product is CASSLFSGGTGTQYF.

V is TRBV7-9 and J is TRBJ2-1; D remains unclear. CDR3 length: 19 amino acids. Trimming stripped 0 bases from V and 7 bases from J, with 25 bases between. The germline V gene encodes CDR1 SEHNR and CDR2 FQNEAQ (reference sequence). The CDR3 nucleotides are TGTGCCAGCAGCTTAGCCTATCGTCGGGCTGGGCAGACTGGAAATGAGCAGTTCTTC. Encoded protein: CASSLAYRRAGQTGNEQFF. The full variable domain, in which reference TRBV7-9 and TRBJ2-1 provide the parts outside the CDR3, is DTGVSQNPRHKITKRGQNVTFRCDPISEHNRLYWYRQTLGQGPEFLTYFQNEAQLEKSRLLSDRFSAERPKGSFSTLEIQRTEQGDSAMYLCASSLAYRRAGQTGNEQFFGPGTRLTVL.

This chain uses TRBV28 with TRBJ1-2; D not certain. CDR3 length equals 15 residues. With 6 bases removed from V and 5 bases from J, the gap between germline ends came to 19 bases. Germline V lookup: CDR1 MDHEN, CDR2 SYDVKM. As DNA, the CDR3 is TGTGCCAGCAGGGATGAGACTCGACCTCTGTATGGCTACACCTTC. Encoded protein: CASRDETRPLYGYTF.

The chain couples TRBV9 to TRBJ1-1; D not resolved. V gave up 2 bases and J gave up 1 base, with 12 bases separating them. This CDR3 region has 15 residues. Germline CDR1 reads SGDLS; CDR2 reads YYNGEE. CDR3 nucleotides: TGTGCCAGCAGCGTCTCGGCTCGGTGGAACACTGAAGCTTTCTTT. Translated: CASSVSARWNTEAFF.

This chain uses TRBV29-1 with TRBJ1-1; possibly TRBD1 for D (6 bases). Trimming left V 7 bases short and J 8 bases short, with 20 bases between. This CDR3 spans 13 amino acids. Germline CDR1 SQVTM, CDR2 ANQGSEA. The CDR3: CSGRTDPVLEAFF. The CDR3 nucleotides are TGCAGCGGCCGGACAGATCCGGTTTTGGAAGCTTTCTTT.

The chain is built from TRBV27 and TRBJ1-2; D gene uncertain. The CDR3 runs 14 residues. Germline-derived CDR1 and CDR2 are MNHEY and SMNVEV (reference sequence). Trimming cost V 8 bases and J 4 bases, with 17 bases left between them. The CDR3 DNA is TGTGCCAGCGGGCCCGCGGGCAGGATCTATGGCTACACCTTC. Protein: CASGPAGRIYGYTF.

The chain uses TRBV30 and TRBJ2-2, with D possibly being TRBD1 or TRBD2 (5 bases each). Germline values: CDR1 GTSNPN, CDR2 SVGIG (reference sequence). Trimming removed 2 bases from V and 6 bases from J, with 22 bases in between. This CDR3 has 17 amino acids. CDR3 protein: CAWSPSGLSSRAGELFF. Written as DNA, the CDR3 is TGTGCCTGGAGTCCCAGTGGACTGAGTAGCAGGGCCGGGGAGCTGTTTTTT.

This clone was seen only once. The chain is built from TRBV7-2 and TRBJ2-7; the D is unclear. Germline V gene lookup returns CDR1 SGHTA and CDR2 FQGNSA. The V and J ends lost 1 base and 0 bases respectively, with 10 bases between them. This CDR3 spans 15 amino acids. The CDR3 loop is CASSLGTVRSYEQYF. The DNA of the CDR3 is TGTGCCAGCAGCTTAGGTACAGTCCGCTCCTACGAGCAGTACTTC.

The rearrangement joins TRBV18 to TRBJ2-5; 8 nucleotides match TRBD1. CDR1 KGHSH and CDR2 LQKENI come from the germline V gene. The V and J ends lost 3 bases and 3 bases, in that order; junction bases with no gene match: 9. The length of the CDR3 is 16 residues. The CDR3 nucleotides read TGTGCCAGCTCACCGGCCCTACAGGGGGAAGAAGAGACCCAGTACTTC. Translation: CASSPALQGEEETQYF.

In DNA, the CDR3 is TGTGCCAGCAGTGAAGGGGGGGGCTCCTATAATTCACCCCTCCACTTT. Translated: CASSEGGGSYNSPLHF. This chain uses TRBV2 with TRBJ1-6; TRBD1 is a possible D gene (5 bases). Per the germline V gene, CDR1 is SNHLY and CDR2 is FYNNEI. Trimming removed 1 base from V and 0 bases from J, with 7 bases in between. CDR3 length: 16 residues.